This T cell receptor (beta chain) was found in a study of CD8+ T cells in alopecia areata. Study outcomes and limitations: Tofacitinib did not eliminate many expanded lesional clones from scalp or blood. Scalp specimens additionally yield sequences from normal skin's resident alphabeta T cells.

Trimming shortened V by 0 bases and J by 8 bases, and 8 bases separated the two germline ends. CDR1 SGHRS and CDR2 YFSETQ come from the germline V gene. This CDR3 region has 12 residues. A word on this clone: The antigen is unknown. The sample holds other DNA sequences that translate to the same CDR3.

The sample's treatment: oral pan-JAK inhibitor, 5-10 mg twice daily. The sorting of PBMCs gave CD4+ and CD8+ T cells. RNA extraction was followed by reverse transcription into cDNA, which acted as the sequencing template. The repertoire was sequenced with immunoSEQ multiplex PCR; TCRdb's copy has only in-frame clones and lacks some. Among 160,000 or so clones, 58% were seen once, and the ten largest hold around 16%. This material consisted of CD4+ T cells sorted from blood, taken at approximately week 56, from a patient treated with tofacitinib. The V call is TRBV5-1, the J call TRBJ1-2; D unclear. The TCR sequence derives from a human donor with alopecia areata. The CDR3 DNA is TGCGCCAGCAGCTTGGAACGGGGAGGCTACACCTTC. Protein product: CASSLERGGYTF.